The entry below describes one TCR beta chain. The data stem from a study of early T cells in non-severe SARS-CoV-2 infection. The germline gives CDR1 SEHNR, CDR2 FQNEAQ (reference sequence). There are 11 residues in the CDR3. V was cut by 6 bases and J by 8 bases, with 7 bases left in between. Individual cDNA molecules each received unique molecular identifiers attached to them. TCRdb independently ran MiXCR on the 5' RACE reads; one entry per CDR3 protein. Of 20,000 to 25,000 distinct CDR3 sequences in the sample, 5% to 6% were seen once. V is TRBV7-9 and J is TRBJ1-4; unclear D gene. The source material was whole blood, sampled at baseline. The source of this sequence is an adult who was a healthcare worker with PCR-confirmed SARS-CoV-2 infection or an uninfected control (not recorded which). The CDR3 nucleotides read TGTGCCAGCAGTATACAAGAAAAACTGTTTTTT. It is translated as CASSIQEKLFF. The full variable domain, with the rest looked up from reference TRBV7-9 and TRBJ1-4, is DTGVSQNPRHKITKRGQNVTFRCDPISEHNRLYWYRQTLGQGPEFLTYFQNEAQLEKSRLLSDRFSAERPKGSFSTLEIQRTEQGDSAMYLCASSIQEKLFFGSGTQLSVL.